Presented here are 21 T cell receptor beta chains from one specimen sequenced in a study of control samples from healthy donors and cancer patients. The table came from immunoSEQ multiplex PCR; TCRdb's copy has only in-frame clones and leaves some out. Seen here are under 450,000 clones, 90% observed once, and the top ten hold around 6.4%. The sequencing sample was made of PBMCs. The origin of the receptors is a man between 40 and 49 years old with head and neck cancer.

V gene TRBV12-3 or TRBV12-4 combines with J gene TRBJ2-5; D not certain. Trimming pared 5 bases from V and 0 bases from J, leaving 4 bases between. The CDR3 is made up of 12 amino acids. CDR3 nucleotide sequence: TGTGCCAGCAGTACCAACCAAGAGACCCAGTACTTC. Residues: CASSTNQETQYF.

This clone was observed a single time. The chain is built from TRBV9 and TRBJ2-1; 9 bases agree with TRBD2. V gave up 1 base and J gave up 7 bases; unmatched junction bases: 6. Germline V CDR1 and CDR2: SGDLS, YYNGEE. The CDR3 spans 15 residues. CDR3 bases: TGTGCCAGCAGCGTACTAGCGGGAATGTTGAATGAGCAGTTCTTC. Amino acid sequence: CASSVLAGMLNEQFF.

This chain links TRBV5-1 with TRBJ1-5; D is perhaps TRBD1 (6 bases). CDR3 length: 15 residues. The ends were cut back, 0 bases at V and 7 bases at J, with 14 bases in the middle. The V gene's germline CDR1 is SGHRS and CDR2 YFSETQ. The CDR3 region is CASSLAGAGGQPQHF. CDR3 DNA: TGCGCCAGCAGCTTGGCGGGGGCAGGTGGACAGCCCCAGCATTTT. The complete variable domain, with remaining parts taken from reference TRBV5-1 and TRBJ1-5, reads KAGVTQTPRYLIKTRGQQVTLSCSPISGHRSVSWYQQTPGQGLQFLFEYFSETQRNKGNFPGRFSGRQFSNSRSEMNVSTLELGDSALYLCASSLAGAGGQPQHFGDGTRLSIL.

This clone was seen only once. V gene TRBV6-2 or TRBV6-3 combines with J gene TRBJ1-5, with 8 bases fitting TRBD1. Germline CDR1 MNHEY, CDR2 SVGEGT. J was trimmed by 10 bases and V by 0 bases; bases with no gene match: 8. The CDR3 extends over 15 amino acids. The CDR3, as DNA: TGTGCCAGCAGTTACTCGTTGTCAACAGGGGGACCCCAGCATTTT. Encoded protein: CASSYSLSTGGPQHF.

The chain carries TRBV5-8 and TRBJ1-3; unclear D gene. The germline V and J ends were trimmed by 2 bases and 5 bases, with 14 bases remaining between them. The CDR3 is made up of 15 amino acids. In germline, CDR1 is SGHTS, CDR2 YDEGEE. CDR3 loop: CASSFPGTSRNTIYF. CDR3 in DNA: TGTGCCAGCAGCTTTCCGGGTACTTCGCGAAACACCATATATTTT.

Concerning this clone: Additional DNA sequences in this sample encode the identical CDR3. This chain connects TRBV5-1 to TRBJ2-7, with D perhaps matching TRBD1 (5 bases). Trimming cost V 0 bases and J 3 bases, with 13 bases left between them. CDR1 is SGHRS and CDR2 is YFSETQ in the germline V gene. This CDR3 contains 15 residues. This CDR3 is CASSLGGTGHYEQYF. The CDR3 DNA reads TGCGCCAGCAGCTTGGGGGGCACAGGACACTACGAGCAGTACTTC.

This clone was seen a few times. V gene TRBV6-5 combines with J gene TRBJ2-7; 7 bases align to TRBD2. This CDR3 is built from 15 residues. CDR1 and CDR2 (germline): MNHEY, SVGAGI. Trimming removed 4 bases from V and 7 bases from J; junction bases left unmatched: 13. In DNA, the CDR3 is TGTGCCAGCAGTTTGCGCGGCCTACGAGCGGGGGAGCAGTACTTC. This translates into CASSLRGLRAGEQYF.

This clone occurred once. CDR3 residues: CASSLVSGKETQYF. CDR3 DNA: TGCGCCAGCAGCTTGGTGTCGGGGAAAGAGACCCAGTACTTC. The chain is built from TRBV5-1 and TRBJ2-5, with D tentatively TRBD2 (5 bases). The CDR3 has 14 residues. Trimming took 0 bases from V and 3 from J, leaving 9 bases between them. CDR1 and CDR2 (germline): SGHRS, YFSETQ.

Of note for this clone: The junction departs from the called germline gene at one end, perhaps through a read error. The chain joins TRBV4-2 to TRBJ2-1; D assignment may be TRBD1 or TRBD2 (5 bases each). In germline, CDR1 is LGHNA, CDR2 YNFKEQ. The CDR3 is made up of 12 amino acids. The CDR3 DNA reads as TGTGCCAGCAGCCAAGTGTTAGGGGAGAGGATCTTC. It yields the protein CASSQVLGERIF.

This chain connects TRBV4-3 to TRBJ2-7, with D maybe TRBD2 (5 bases). The length of the CDR3 is 15 residues. Trimming shortened V by 2 bases and J by 3 bases, and 14 bases separated the two germline ends. The germline CDR1 and CDR2 sequences are LGHNA and YSLEER. The CDR3 region is CASSQYLRGYYEQYF. The CDR3 region has the DNA TGCGCCAGCAGCCAATACCTCCGCGGGTACTACGAGCAGTACTTC.

This chain joins TRBV18 and TRBJ1-1; possible D gene TRBD1, 6 bases. This CDR3 comprises 14 residues. V was pared by 8 bases and J by 6 bases, with 19 bases between. CDR1 and CDR2 from the germline V gene are KGHSH and LQKENI. CDR3 sequence (DNA): TGTGCCAGCCAAAGCAGGGGTACTCTCTCTGAAGCTTTCTTT. This translates into CASQSRGTLSEAFF.

This clone was found once. The chain couples TRBV7-2 to TRBJ1-1; D gene ambiguous. The V end lost 4 bases, the J end lost 8 bases, and 8 bases lay between the germline ends. CDR1 SGHTA and CDR2 FQGNSA come from the germline V gene. The CDR3 loop spans 11 amino acids. The CDR3 region has the DNA TGTGCCAGCAGCTCCTCGTGGGAAGCTTTCTTT. The encoded protein is CASSSSWEAFF.

The CDR3 sequence: CATSRGLATNEKLFF. The CDR3 nucleotides read TGTGCCACCAGCAGAGGGTTGGCAACTAATGAAAAACTGTTTTTT. The chain joins TRBV15 to TRBJ1-4; no definite D call. There are 15 residues in the CDR3. Between the trimmed V and J ends, which lost 1 base and 0 bases, there was a span of 6 bases. The germline CDR1 and CDR2 sequences are LNHNV and YYDKDF (reference sequence).

This sequence joins TRBV5-1 and TRBJ2-7, with TRBD1 identical over 8 bases. V trimming: 1 base; J trimming: 5 bases; junction bases outside the gene matches: 8. The CDR3 consists of 15 residues. Germline assignment: CDR1 SGHRS and CDR2 YFSETQ. The CDR3, as DNA: TGCGCCAGCAGCTTGAGAGCAGGGGGCGGCGACGAGCAGTACTTC. Translated: CASSLRAGGGDEQYF.

This clone was found a few times. The CDR3 bases are TGTGCCAGCAGCCGGGACAGGGGTTTTCTCGAGCAGTACTTC. It specifies CASSRDRGFLEQYF. The chain combines TRBV11-2 with TRBJ2-7, with 10 bases aligning to TRBD1. Germline CDR1 and CDR2: SGHAT and FQNNGV. This CDR3 has 14 residues. The V gene end was trimmed by 5 bases and the J gene end by 6 bases; junction bases not matched to a gene: 7.

The V and J genes are TRBV27 and TRBJ2-3, with 13 bases fitting TRBD2. Germline V gene lookup returns CDR1 MNHEY and CDR2 SMNVEV (reference sequence). V lost 5 bases, J lost 1 base, and 6 bases stayed unmatched. The CDR3 consists of 17 residues. The CDR3 sequence: CASSEAGTSGGTDTQYF. DNA for the CDR3: TGTGCCAGCAGTGAGGCGGGGACTAGCGGGGGCACAGATACGCAGTATTTT.

The V call is TRBV7-2, the J call TRBJ1-6, with a possible D match to TRBD1 (5 bases). V lost 3 bases to trimming and J lost 8 bases, with 14 bases between them. CDR1 and CDR2 from the germline V gene are SGHTA and FQGNSA. This CDR3 is built from 15 residues. The CDR3: CASSLESGTDSPLHF. The CDR3 coding sequence is TGTGCCAGCAGCTTGGAATCGGGGACCGATTCACCCCTCCACTTT. Full variable domain (outside the CDR3, taken from reference TRBV7-2 and TRBJ1-6): GAGVSQSPSNKVTEKGKDVELRCDPISGHTALYWYRQSLGQGLEFLIYFQGNSAPDKSGLPSDRFSAERTGGSVSTLTIQRTQQEDSAVYLCASSLESGTDSPLHFGNGTRLTVT.

V usage is TRBV7-8 and J usage is TRBJ1-4; no clear D gene. There are 15 residues in the CDR3. V was trimmed by 4 bases and J by 6 bases, leaving 15 bases between them. Germline V gene lookup returns CDR1 SGHVS and CDR2 FQNEAQ. The CDR3 loop reads CASSSGGGRHEKLFF. CDR3 DNA: TGTGCCAGCAGCTCCGGCGGAGGGCGGCATGAAAAACTGTTTTTT.

This chain joins TRBV10-3 and TRBJ1-1; TRBD1 might be the D (6 bases). The CDR3 consists of 13 residues. CDR1 and CDR2 (germline): ENHRY, SYGVKD. Trimming shortened V by 6 bases and J by 6 bases, and 14 bases separated the two germline ends. The CDR3 region has the DNA TGTGCCATCAGCGGACAGTCGGGCGCTGAAGCTTTCTTT. It encodes CAISGQSGAEAFF.

This chain links TRBV28 with TRBJ2-7, with 8 positions matching TRBD2. The CDR3 length is 16 residues. V shed 2 bases and J 4 bases; nucleotides not matched to a gene: 10. Germline CDR1 and CDR2: MDHEN and SYDVKM. Here the CDR3 DNA reads TGTGCCAGCAGTTTAACTGGCGGGGGGTCGATTTACGAGCAGTACTTC. Protein: CASSLTGGGSIYEQYF.

In this sample, this clone turned up once. The chain has TRBV19 and TRBJ1-4, with 10 bases lining up with TRBD1. The CDR3 covers 13 residues. The junction had 5 bases not matched to a gene; V was cut back by 8 bases and J by 8 bases. Germline V CDR1 and CDR2: LNHDA, SQIVND (reference sequence). Here the CDR3 reads CASGDRGTEKLFF. The CDR3 nucleotides are TGTGCCAGTGGGGACAGGGGAACCGAAAAACTGTTTTTT.